One and the same sample provided the 2 T cell receptor beta chains below, sequenced in a study of blood T cell repertoires in COVID-19. The table came from immunoSEQ multiplex PCR; TCRdb's copy has only in-frame clones and leaves some out. The sample shows under 250,000 clones, 75% to 90% of them seen only once. The specimen sequenced was PBMCs or T cells enriched from blood (not recorded which). These TCRs come from a woman aged 18-29 years in a cohort exposed to, infected with or recovered from COVID-19 (not recorded which).

This chain connects TRBV7-8 to TRBJ2-2; TRBD2 matches 8 bases. Germline V CDR1 and CDR2: SGHVS, FQNEAQ. V gave up 4 bases and J gave up 3 bases; unmatched junction bases: 4. This CDR3 has 15 amino acids. The CDR3 bases are TGTGCCAGCAGCTGGGAAGCGGGAGACACCGGGGAGCTGTTTTTT. Its protein product is CASSWEAGDTGELFF.

The gene calls are TRBV6-5 and TRBJ2-5; D remains unclear. Trimming cost V 6 bases and J 0 bases, with 8 bases left between them. The CDR3 is 13 amino acids. The germline V gene encodes CDR1 MNHEY and CDR2 SVGAGI. CDR3: CASSNYYQETQYF. The CDR3 DNA is TGTGCCAGCAGCAACTATTACCAAGAGACCCAGTACTTC.